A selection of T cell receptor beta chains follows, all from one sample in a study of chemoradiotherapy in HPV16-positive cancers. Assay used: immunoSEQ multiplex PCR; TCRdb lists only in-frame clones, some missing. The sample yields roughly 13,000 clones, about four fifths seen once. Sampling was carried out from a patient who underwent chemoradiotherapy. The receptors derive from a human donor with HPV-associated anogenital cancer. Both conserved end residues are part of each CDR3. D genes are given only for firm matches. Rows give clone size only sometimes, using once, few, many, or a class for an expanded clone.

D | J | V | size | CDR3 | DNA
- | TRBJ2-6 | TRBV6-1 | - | CASSGRNSGANVLTF | TGTGCCAGCAGCGGACGGAACTCTGGGGCCAACGTCCTGACTTTC
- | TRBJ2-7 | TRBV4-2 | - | CASSQVPQVGEQYF | TGTGCCAGCAGCCAAGTACCTCAAGTCGGCGAGCAGTACTTC
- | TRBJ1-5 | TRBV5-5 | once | CASSLDFAGLQHF | TGTGCCAGCAGCTTGGACTTCGCAGGTCTCCAGCATTTT
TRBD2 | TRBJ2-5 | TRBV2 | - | CARRLAGSQETQYF | TGTGCCAGGAGACTAGCGGGGTCTCAAGAGACCCAGTACTTC
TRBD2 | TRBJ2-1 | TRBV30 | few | CAWSLGTSGQKQFF | TGTGCCTGGAGCCTCGGGACTAGCGGGCAAAAGCAGTTCTTC
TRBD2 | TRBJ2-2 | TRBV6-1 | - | CASIGGAPGAGELFF | TGTGCCAGCATCGGGGGGGCACCCGGTGCCGGGGAGCTGTTTTTT
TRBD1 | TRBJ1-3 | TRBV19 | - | CASREIQGAAGNTIYF | TGTGCCAGTAGAGAAATACAGGGGGCGGCCGGAAACACCATATATTTT
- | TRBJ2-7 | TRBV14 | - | CASSPRGGRLYF | TGTGCCAGCAGCCCGCGAGGGGGACGCCTTTACTTC
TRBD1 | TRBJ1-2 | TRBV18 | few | CASSPGGTGGYTF | TGTGCCAGCTCACCAGGCGGGACAGGGGGCTACACCTTC
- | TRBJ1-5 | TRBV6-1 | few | CASSGMGGLSNQPQHF | TGTGCCAGCAGTGGTATGGGGGGCCTTAGCAATCAGCCCCAGCATTTT
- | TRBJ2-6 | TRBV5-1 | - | CASSGTGLSSLGANVLTF | TGCGCCAGCAGCGGAACGGGACTGTCTTCTCTCGGGGCCAACGTCCTGACTTTC
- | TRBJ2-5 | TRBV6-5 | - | CASSYSSGVIQETQYF | TGTGCCAGCAGTTACTCCTCAGGGGTTATCCAAGAGACCCAGTACTTC
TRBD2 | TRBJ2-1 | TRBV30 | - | CAWRGRGYNEQFF | TGTGCCTGGAGAGGGCGGGGGTACAATGAGCAGTTCTTC
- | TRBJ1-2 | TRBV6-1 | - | CASSPGPEGYGYTF | TGTGCCAGCAGTCCCGGGCCCGAGGGCTATGGCTACACCTTC
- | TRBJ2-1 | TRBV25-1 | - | CASSDGPVNEQFF | TGTGCCAGCAGTGACGGGCCGGTTAATGAGCAGTTCTTC
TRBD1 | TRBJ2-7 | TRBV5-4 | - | CASSLVTGGRYEQYF | TGTGCCAGCAGCTTGGTAACAGGGGGCCGGTACGAGCAGTACTTC
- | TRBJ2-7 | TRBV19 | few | CASSHPGPYEQYF | TGTGCCAGTAGCCACCCAGGACCCTACGAGCAGTACTTC
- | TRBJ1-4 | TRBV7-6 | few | CASSLEGGGAEKLFF | TGTGCCAGCAGCTTAGAGGGAGGAGGCGCCGAAAAACTGTTTTTT
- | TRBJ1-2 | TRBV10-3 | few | CAISANQGRFGYTF | TGTGCCATCAGTGCCAATCAGGGGAGGTTTGGCTACACCTTC
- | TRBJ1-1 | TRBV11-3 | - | CASSTHSRTEAFF | TGTGCCAGCAGCACTCACAGCCGAACTGAAGCTTTCTTT
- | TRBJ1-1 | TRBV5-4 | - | CASSLQQNTEAFF | TGTGCCAGCAGCTTGCAACAGAACACTGAAGCTTTCTTT
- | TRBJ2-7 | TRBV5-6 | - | CASSLPMTGGHEQYF | TGTGCCAGCAGCCTCCCCATGACCGGGGGCCACGAGCAGTACTTC
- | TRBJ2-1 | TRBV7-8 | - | CASSKVAVTRDYNEQFF | TGTGCCAGCAGCAAAGTAGCGGTCACGAGAGATTACAATGAGCAGTTCTTC
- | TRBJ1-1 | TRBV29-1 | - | CSVHLRMNTEAFF | TGCAGCGTTCATCTGAGAATGAACACTGAAGCTTTCTTT
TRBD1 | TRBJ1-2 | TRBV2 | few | CASSGQGDGGYGYTF | TGTGCCAGCAGCGGACAGGGGGATGGAGGCTATGGCTACACCTTC
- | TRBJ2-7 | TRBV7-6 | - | CASSLEGQGFDEQYF | TGTGCCAGCAGCTTAGAGGGTCAGGGGTTCGACGAGCAGTACTTC
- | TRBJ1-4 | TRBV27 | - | CASSYRAYNEKLFF | TGTGCCAGCAGTTACAGAGCCTATAATGAAAAACTGTTTTTT
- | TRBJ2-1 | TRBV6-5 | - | CASSSGDEQFF | TGTGCCAGCAGCTCGGGGGATGAGCAGTTCTTC
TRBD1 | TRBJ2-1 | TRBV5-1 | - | CASSLGGTGGNEQFF | TGCGCCAGCAGCCTAGGGGGGACAGGGGGCAATGAGCAGTTCTTC
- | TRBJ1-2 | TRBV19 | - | CASSMALNTANYGYTF | TGTGCCAGTAGTATGGCCCTTAATACGGCTAACTATGGCTACACCTTC